This entry concerns a single T cell receptor beta chain. These data originate in a study of blood T cell repertoires in COVID-19. Across the whole study: Both acute and convalescent COVID-19 samples were obtained from the United States, Italy and Spain. In each case, the material was cDNA or gDNA derived from T cells, B-cell-depleted T cells, or PBMCs.

Original handling: For nucleated cells, counts were estimated from reference gene primer amplification. Method: immunoSEQ multiplex PCR; TCRdb's copy keeps in-frame clones and lacks some. V and J calls and clone size are those listed in that table; D and trimming were worked out from the DNA. The sample yields roughly 300,000 clones, 85% to 90% seen once. During active infection, Seattle patients enrolled and were then monitored through disease. This CDR3 is 16 amino acids long. Germline CDR1 reads MNHNY; CDR2 reads SVGAGI (reference sequence). V was trimmed by 6 bases and J by 4 bases, leaving 21 bases between them.

This TCR was recovered from a woman aged 25 to 45 with COVID-19, enrolled during active disease. The chain recombines TRBV6-6 with TRBJ2-5, with D unclear. Specimen: peripheral blood. CDR3 sequence reads: CASRPVMGAAGETQYF. The CDR3, as DNA: TGTGCCAGCAGACCCGTAATGGGCGCAGCTGGAGAGACCCAGTACTTC.